This T cell receptor (beta chain) was profiled in a study of neurological immune-mediated disorders (dated by TCRdb to about 2019). About the investigation overall: Peripheral blood TCR-beta repertoires from patients with HTLV-I-associated myelopathy (HAM/TSP), patients with multiple sclerosis, and healthy controls were compared in the study using UMI-based sequencing. Of the roughly 71 subjects in the cohort, some 15 were HAM/TSP patients, roughly 35 were multiple sclerosis patients, and around 20 were healthy controls. Longitudinal samples, technical triplicates and paired sorted CD4+ and CD8+ T-cell subsets, alongside PBMC samples, were included among the roughly 96 TCR-beta libraries.

For the unsorted PBMC libraries, 2 million PBMCs were stored in RNAlater at -80 degrees C until RNA extraction and were used to generate the libraries. Peripheral blood was subjected to Ficoll-Hypaque density gradient centrifugation to isolate PBMCs, which were then cryopreserved in liquid nitrogen. This clonotype appeared many times. Its antigen has not been determined. No base quality information exists; no much larger clone differs at one position. General conclusions and limits of the study: TCR clonal expansion was greatest in HAM/TSP patients and smallest in MS patients, who ranked below even healthy controls. No identical CDR3 amino acid sequences were found to be shared among expanded clones across subjects, suggesting that TCR-beta repertoires were private in all groups.

The CDR1 and CDR2 encoded by the germline V gene are KGHDR and SFDVKD. The CDR3 sequence holds 19 residues, the cysteine and phenylalanine included. Only the CDR3 DNA stays, 57 bases, in frame from base 1. V loses 0 bases of germline sequence and J loses 4 bases, and the interval between the two ends is 20 bases. cDNA was synthesized by template-switch 5'RACE using a primer with a 10-nucleotide random unique molecular identifier that tagged each TCR transcript. Each sequencing run produced over 170 million TCR-beta sequences covering 15-18 subjects. Total RNA was extracted with the RNeasy kit. Using the KAPA Real-time Library Amplification kit, TCR-beta VDJ regions were amplified with primers for the TCR constant region and the 5'RACE anchor. Sample indexes and Illumina adaptors were added in a first PCR, after which library yield was increased in a second PCR. After purification with Ampure beads, the TCR product of roughly 650 bp was size-selected on a 2% E-gel SizeSelection system. Library quality was checked on a Bioanalyzer, concentration was measured with Qubit, and libraries were quantified with the Kapa Library Quantification kit before pooling. An Illumina HiSeq 2500 was used to sequence the libraries paired-end at 2 x 150 bp. To increase sequence diversity, about 25-30% phiX was spiked into each library pool. In the authors' own workflow: The UMI-based MiGEC pipeline processed quality-filtered reads and removed over 85% of raw TCR sequences during error correction. VDJ genes were aligned to IMGT germline references, and each clonotype was defined by a unique CDR3 amino acid sequence together with V-J genes. Clonal expansion, Shannon diversity and CDR3 relatedness (CalcPairwiseDistances, ClusterSamples) were evaluated with VDJtools, and phylogenetic trees were built with CLCbio workbench. Using coefficient-of-variation modelling across technical triplicates, the study counted a clone as expanded if it had at least 8 unique UMIs. In TCRdb, the public reads were trimmed at Q25 with fastp and aligned with MiXCR, with productive beta chains retained. Every entry covers one CDR3 protein and lists the most common genes and DNA from its rows. These V and J calls rely on TCRdb rather than the paper's analysis. The sample table contains 50,000 or so distinct CDR3 sequences; only one count was recorded for about 9.4% of them. 21% of the sample is held by the ten biggest clonotypes.

The sample taken for sequencing was PBMCs. This TCR came from a woman aged 40 to 49 with HTLV-1-associated myelopathy (HAM/TSP). The chain is encoded by TRBV24-1 joined to TRBJ2-2, with a tentative D gene TRBD1 over 5 matching bases. The sequence in DNA is TGTGCCACCAGTGATTTGAGCCAAAAGCGCCTAGGGGTCACCGGGGAGCTGTTTTTT. Protein translation: CATSDLSQKRLGVTGELFF.